The next 4 T cell receptor beta chains were all read from a single sample in a study of T cells in Graves' hyperthyroidism and ophthalmopathy. Using RNA transcripts as the source, TCR beta CDR3 regions were amplified. HTBI primers were the set used in a first-round RT-PCR of the TCR CDR3. TCRdb analysed the multiplex PCR reads with MiXCR anew, one entry per CDR3 protein. The sample consists of nearly 750,000 distinct CDR3 sequences, approximately 36% of them appearing once. Sequencing input: blood. The receptors were gathered from a woman in her 40s with Graves' hyperthyroidism.

CDR3 protein: CASSYTGLSYEQYF. In DNA, the CDR3 is TGTGCCAGCAGCTATACAGGTCTCTCCTACGAGCAGTACTTC. The J gene is TRBJ2-7, the V gene TRBV7-9; a weak D match, TRBD1 (5 bases). Trimming removed 4 bases from V and 0 bases from J, with 10 bases in between. The CDR3 has 14 amino acids. The germline V gene has CDR1 SEHNR and CDR2 FQNEAQ (reference sequence).

J is TRBJ1-1 and V is TRBV19; 11 nucleotides agree with TRBD1. The germline V gene has CDR1 LNHDA and CDR2 SQIVND (reference sequence). This CDR3 contains 17 residues. J gave up 0 bases and V 7 bases, and 10 bases lay outside the gene matches. The CDR3 loop is CASNWRDRGLMNTEAFF. The CDR3 bases are TGTGCCAGTAATTGGCGGGACAGGGGGTTGATGAACACTGAAGCTTTCTTT.

The chain uses TRBV6-1 and TRBJ1-1, with D perhaps TRBD1 (6 bases). V lost 6 bases, J lost 1 base, and 24 bases lay in between. The CDR3 contains 18 residues. Germline V lookup: CDR1 MNHNS, CDR2 SASEGT. CDR3 loop: CASSHARGHVGENTEAFF. CDR3 bases: TGTGCCAGCAGCCACGCGCGGGGGCATGTCGGAGAGAACACTGAAGCTTTCTTT.

In its sample, this clonotype was seen a few times. The chain links TRBV14 to TRBJ1-1; D is ambiguous. With 2 bases removed from V and 4 bases from J, the gap between germline ends came to 5 bases. CDR1 SGHDN and CDR2 FVKESK come from the germline V gene. This CDR3 contains 12 residues. CDR3 nucleotides: TGTGCCAGCAGCCAATCTATCACTGAAGCTTTCTTT. Residues: CASSQSITEAFF.